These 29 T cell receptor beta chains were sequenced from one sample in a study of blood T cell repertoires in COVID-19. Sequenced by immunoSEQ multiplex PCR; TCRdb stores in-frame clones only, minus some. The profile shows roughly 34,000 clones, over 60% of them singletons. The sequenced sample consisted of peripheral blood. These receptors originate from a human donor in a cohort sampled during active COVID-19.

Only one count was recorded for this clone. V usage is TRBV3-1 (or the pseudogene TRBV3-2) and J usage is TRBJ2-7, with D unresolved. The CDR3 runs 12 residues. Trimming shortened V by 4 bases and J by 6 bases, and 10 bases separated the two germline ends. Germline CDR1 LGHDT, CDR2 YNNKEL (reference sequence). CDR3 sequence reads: CASSLGVGEQYF. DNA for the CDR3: TGTGCCAGCAGCCTAGGAGTGGGCGAGCAGTACTTC.

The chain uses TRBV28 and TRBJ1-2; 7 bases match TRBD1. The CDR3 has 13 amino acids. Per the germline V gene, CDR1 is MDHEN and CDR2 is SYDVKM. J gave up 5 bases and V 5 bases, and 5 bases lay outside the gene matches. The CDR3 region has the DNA TGTGCCAGCAGTGAGGGACAGAGATATGGCTACACCTTC. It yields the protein CASSEGQRYGYTF.

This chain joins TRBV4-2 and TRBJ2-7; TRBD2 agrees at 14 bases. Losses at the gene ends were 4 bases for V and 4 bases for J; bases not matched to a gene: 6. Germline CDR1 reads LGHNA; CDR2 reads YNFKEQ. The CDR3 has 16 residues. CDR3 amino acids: CASSPRLAGGRYEQYF. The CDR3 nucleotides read TGTGCCAGCAGCCCCCGACTAGCGGGGGGGCGTTACGAGCAGTACTTC.

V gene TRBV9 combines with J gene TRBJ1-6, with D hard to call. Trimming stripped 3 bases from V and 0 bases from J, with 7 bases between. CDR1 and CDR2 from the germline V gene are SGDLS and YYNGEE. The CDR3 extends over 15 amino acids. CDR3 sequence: CASSETGSYNSPLHF. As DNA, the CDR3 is TGTGCCAGCAGCGAGACGGGCTCCTATAATTCACCCCTCCACTTT.

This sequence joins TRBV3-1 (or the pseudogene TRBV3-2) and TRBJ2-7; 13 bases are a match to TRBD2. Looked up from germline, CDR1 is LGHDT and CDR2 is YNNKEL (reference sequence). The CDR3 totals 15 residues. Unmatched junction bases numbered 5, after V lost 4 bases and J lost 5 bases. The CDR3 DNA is TGTGCCAGCAGCCCACCGACTAGCGGGGGGCACGAGCAGTACTTC. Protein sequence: CASSPPTSGGHEQYF.

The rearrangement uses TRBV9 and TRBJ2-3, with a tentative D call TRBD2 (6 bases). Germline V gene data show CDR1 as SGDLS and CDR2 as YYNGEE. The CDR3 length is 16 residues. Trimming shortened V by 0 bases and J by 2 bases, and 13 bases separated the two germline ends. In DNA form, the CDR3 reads TGTGCCAGCAGCGTAGGAGTAGCGGCTCTCACAGATACGCAGTATTTT. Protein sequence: CASSVGVAALTDTQYF.

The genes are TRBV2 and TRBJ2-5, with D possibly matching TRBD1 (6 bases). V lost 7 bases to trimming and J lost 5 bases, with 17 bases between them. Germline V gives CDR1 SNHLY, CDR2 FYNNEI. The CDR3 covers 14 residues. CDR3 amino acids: CASIFLGAGETQYF. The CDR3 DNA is TGTGCCAGCATTTTCCTGGGGGCAGGGGAGACCCAGTACTTC. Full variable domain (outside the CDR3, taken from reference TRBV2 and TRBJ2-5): EPEVTQTPSHQVTQMGQEVILRCVPISNHLYFYWYRQILGQKVEFLVSFYNNEISEKSEIFDDQFSVERPDGSNFTLKIRSTKLEDSAMYFCASIFLGAGETQYFGPGTRLLVL.

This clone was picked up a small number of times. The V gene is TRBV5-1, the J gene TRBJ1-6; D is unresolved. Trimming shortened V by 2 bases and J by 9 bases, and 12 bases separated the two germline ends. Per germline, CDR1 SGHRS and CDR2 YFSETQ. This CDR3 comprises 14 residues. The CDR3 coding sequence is TGCGCCAGCAGCTTCACCGGGGTGGGTTCACCCCTCCACTTT. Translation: CASSFTGVGSPLHF.

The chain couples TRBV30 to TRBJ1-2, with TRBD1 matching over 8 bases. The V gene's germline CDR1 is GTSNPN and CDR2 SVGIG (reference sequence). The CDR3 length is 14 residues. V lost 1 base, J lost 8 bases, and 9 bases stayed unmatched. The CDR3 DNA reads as TGTGCCTGGAGTGATGACAGGGGATCGGGCGGCTACACCTTC. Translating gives CAWSDDRGSGGYTF.

The CDR3 DNA is TGCGCCAGCATGTCGGGGAGACTAGCGGGAATGGAGACCCAGTACTTC. Amino acids: CASMSGRLAGMETQYF. V usage is TRBV5-1 and J usage is TRBJ2-5; 11 nucleotides match TRBD2. The germline CDR1 and CDR2 sequences are SGHRS and YFSETQ. J gave up 5 bases and V 6 bases, and 12 bases lay outside the gene matches. The CDR3 is 16 amino acids.

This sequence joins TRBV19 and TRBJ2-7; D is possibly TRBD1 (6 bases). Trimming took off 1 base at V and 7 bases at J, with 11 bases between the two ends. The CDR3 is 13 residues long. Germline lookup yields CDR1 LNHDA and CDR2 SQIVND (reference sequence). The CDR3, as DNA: TGTGCCAGTAGTATAGGACAGGCTTCGGAGCAGTACTTC. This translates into CASSIGQASEQYF. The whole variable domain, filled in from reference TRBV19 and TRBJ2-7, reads DGGITQSPKYLFRKEGQNVTLSCEQNLNHDAMYWYRQDPGQGLRLIYYSQIVNDFQKGDIAEGYSVSREKKESFPLTVTSAQKNPTAFYLCASSIGQASEQYFGPGTRLTVT.

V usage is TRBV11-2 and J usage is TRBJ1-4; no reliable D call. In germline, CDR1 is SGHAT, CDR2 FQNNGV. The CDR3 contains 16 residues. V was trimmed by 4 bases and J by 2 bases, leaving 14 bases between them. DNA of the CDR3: TGTGCCAGCAGCTCCCGACGCGGCGGGACTAATGAAAAACTGTTTTTT. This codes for CASSSRRGGTNEKLFF.

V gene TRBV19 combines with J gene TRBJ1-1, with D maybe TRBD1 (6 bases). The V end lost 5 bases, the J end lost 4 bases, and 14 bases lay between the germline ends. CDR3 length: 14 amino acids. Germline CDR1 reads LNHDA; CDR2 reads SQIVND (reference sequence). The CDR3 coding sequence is TGTGCCAGTAGTCCCGACAGGTGGAGCACTGAAGCTTTCTTT. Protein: CASSPDRWSTEAFF.

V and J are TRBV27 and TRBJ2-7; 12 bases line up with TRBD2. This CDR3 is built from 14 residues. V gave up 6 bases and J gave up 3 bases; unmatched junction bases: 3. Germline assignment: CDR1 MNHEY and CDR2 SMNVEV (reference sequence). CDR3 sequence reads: CASRTGLAGYEQYF. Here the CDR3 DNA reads TGTGCCAGCAGAACGGGACTAGCGGGCTACGAGCAGTACTTC.

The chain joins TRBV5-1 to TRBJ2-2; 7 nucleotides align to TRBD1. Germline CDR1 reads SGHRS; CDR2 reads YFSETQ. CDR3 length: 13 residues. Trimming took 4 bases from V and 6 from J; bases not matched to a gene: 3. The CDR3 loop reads CASSVGGPGELFF. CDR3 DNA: TGCGCCAGCAGCGTAGGGGGCCCCGGGGAGCTGTTTTTT.

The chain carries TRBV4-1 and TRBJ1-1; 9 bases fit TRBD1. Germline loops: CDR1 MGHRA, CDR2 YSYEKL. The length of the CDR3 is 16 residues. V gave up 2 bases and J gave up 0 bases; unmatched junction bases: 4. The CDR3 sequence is CASSQTQGALNTEAFF. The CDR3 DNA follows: TGCGCCAGCAGCCAAACACAGGGGGCATTGAACACTGAAGCTTTCTTT.

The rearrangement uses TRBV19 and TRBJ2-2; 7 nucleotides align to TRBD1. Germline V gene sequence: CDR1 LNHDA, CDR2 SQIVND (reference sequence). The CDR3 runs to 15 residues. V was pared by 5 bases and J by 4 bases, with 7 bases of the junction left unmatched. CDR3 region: CASSPRDRSTGELFF. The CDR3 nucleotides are TGTGCCAGTAGTCCCCGGGACAGATCCACCGGGGAGCTGTTTTTT.

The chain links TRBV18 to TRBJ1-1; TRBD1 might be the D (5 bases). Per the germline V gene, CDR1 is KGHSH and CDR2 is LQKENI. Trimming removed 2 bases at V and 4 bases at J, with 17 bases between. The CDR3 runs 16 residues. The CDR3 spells CASSPGQGRLGTEAFF. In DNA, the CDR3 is TGTGCCAGCTCACCAGGGCAGGGCAGGTTGGGCACTGAAGCTTTCTTT.

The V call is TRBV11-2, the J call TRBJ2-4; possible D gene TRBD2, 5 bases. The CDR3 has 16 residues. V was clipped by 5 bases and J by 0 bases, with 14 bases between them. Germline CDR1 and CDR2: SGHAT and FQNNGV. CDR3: CASSPLGVLAKNIQYF. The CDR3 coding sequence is TGTGCCAGCAGCCCCTTGGGAGTGCTAGCCAAAAACATTCAGTACTTC.

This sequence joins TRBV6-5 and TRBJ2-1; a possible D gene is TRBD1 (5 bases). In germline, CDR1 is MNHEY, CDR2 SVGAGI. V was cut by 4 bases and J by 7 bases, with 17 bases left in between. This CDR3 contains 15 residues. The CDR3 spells CASSSQGKAQNEQFF. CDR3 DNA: TGTGCCAGCAGTTCTCAGGGTAAGGCCCAAAATGAGCAGTTCTTC.

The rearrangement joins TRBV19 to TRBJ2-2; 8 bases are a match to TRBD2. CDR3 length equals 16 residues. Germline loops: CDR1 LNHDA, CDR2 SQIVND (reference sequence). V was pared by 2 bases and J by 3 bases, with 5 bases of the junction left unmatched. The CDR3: CASSIMGLVHTGELFF. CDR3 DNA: TGTGCCAGTAGTATAATGGGACTAGTGCACACCGGGGAGCTGTTTTTT.

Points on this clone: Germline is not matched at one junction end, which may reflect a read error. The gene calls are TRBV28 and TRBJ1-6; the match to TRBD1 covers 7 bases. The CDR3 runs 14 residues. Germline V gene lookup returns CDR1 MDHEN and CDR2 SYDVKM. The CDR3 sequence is CAGSPTGVGSPLHF. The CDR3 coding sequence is TGTGCCGGCAGTCCAACAGGGGTTGGTTCACCCCTCCACTTT. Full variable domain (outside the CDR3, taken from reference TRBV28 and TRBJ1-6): DVKVTQSSRYLVKRTGEKVFLECVQDMDHENMFWYRQDPGLGLRLIYFSYDVKMKEKGDIPEGYSVSREKKERFSLILESASTNQTSMYLCAGSPTGVGSPLHFGNGTRLTVT.

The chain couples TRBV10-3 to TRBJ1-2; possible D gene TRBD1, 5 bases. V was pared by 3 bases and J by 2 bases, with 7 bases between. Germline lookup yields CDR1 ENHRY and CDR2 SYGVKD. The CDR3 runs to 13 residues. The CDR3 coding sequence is TGTGCCATCAGTGAAGGGGTAAACTATGGCTACACCTTC. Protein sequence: CAISEGVNYGYTF.

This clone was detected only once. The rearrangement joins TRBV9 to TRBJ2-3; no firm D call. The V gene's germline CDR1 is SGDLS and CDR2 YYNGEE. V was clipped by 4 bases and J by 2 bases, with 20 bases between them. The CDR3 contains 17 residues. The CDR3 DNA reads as TGTGCCAGCAGCCCCCATAGTGGGCAAAACCCCACAGATACGCAGTATTTT. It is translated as CASSPHSGQNPTDTQYF.

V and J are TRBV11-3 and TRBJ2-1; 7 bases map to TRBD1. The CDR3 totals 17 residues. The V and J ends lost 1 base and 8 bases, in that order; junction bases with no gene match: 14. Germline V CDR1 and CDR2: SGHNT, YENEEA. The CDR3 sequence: CASSLGQQGFNQDEQFF. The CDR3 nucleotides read TGTGCCAGCAGCTTAGGCCAACAGGGGTTTAATCAGGATGAGCAGTTCTTC.

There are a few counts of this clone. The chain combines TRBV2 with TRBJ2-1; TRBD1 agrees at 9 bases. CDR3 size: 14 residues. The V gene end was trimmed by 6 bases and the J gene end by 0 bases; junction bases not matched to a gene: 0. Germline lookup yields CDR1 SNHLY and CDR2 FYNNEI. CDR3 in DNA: TGTGCCAGCAGGGACAGGGGCTCCTACAATGAGCAGTTCTTC. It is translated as CASRDRGSYNEQFF.

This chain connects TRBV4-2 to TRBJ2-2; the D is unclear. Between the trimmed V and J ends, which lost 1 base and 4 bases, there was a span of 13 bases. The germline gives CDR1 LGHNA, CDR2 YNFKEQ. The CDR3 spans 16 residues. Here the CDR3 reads CASSQGLLLLTGELFF. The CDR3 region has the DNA TGTGCCAGCAGCCAAGGGTTACTACTCCTCACCGGGGAGCTGTTTTTT.

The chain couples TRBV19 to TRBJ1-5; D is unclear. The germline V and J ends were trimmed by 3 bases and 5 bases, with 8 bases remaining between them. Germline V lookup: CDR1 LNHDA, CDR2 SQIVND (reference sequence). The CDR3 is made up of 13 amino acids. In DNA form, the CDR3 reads TGTGCCAGTAGTATTAGCCTTTATCAGCCCCAGCATTTT. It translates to CASSISLYQPQHF.

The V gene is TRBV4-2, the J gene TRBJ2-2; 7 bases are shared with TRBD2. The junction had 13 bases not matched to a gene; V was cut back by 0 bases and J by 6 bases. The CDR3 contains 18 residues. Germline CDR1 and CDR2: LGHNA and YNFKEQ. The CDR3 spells CASSQDPGTISRPGELFF. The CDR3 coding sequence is TGTGCCAGCAGCCAAGATCCCGGGACTATCAGTCGTCCCGGGGAGCTGTTTTTT.